This passage covers 16 T cell receptor beta chains from one sample sequenced in a study of T cell repertoires in aging, cancer and after chemotherapy. The template was genomic DNA from peripheral blood, not RNA. Rearranged V-D-J TRB sequences were amplified with a mixed TRB-A/B primer pool. TCRdb reprocessed the multiplex PCR reads with MiXCR, giving one entry per CDR3 protein. This sample has some 2,900 distinct CDR3 sequences, with about 33% found just once. The specimen sequenced was blood. Receptors originate from a human donor with a solid tumor.

V and J are TRBV18 and TRBJ1-4; D is unclear. The CDR3 contains 16 residues. Germline values: CDR1 KGHSH, CDR2 LQKENI. Trimming removed 1 base at V and 3 bases at J, with 12 bases between. The CDR3 sequence is CASSPLPGGSNEKLFF. CDR3 nucleotides: TGTGCCAGCTCACCACTACCGGGTGGATCTAATGAAAAACTGTTTTTT. The variable domain in full, with the rest retrieved from reference TRBV18 and TRBJ1-4, is NAGVMQNPRHLVRRRGQEARLRCSPMKGHSHVYWYRQLPEEGLKFMVYLQKENIIDESGMPKERFSAEFPKEGPSILRIQQVVRGDSAAYFCASSPLPGGSNEKLFFGSGTQLSVL.

This clonotype occurred a few times. J is TRBJ1-1 and V is TRBV30, with D unresolved. The CDR3 runs to 13 residues. Germline CDR1 GTSNPN, CDR2 SVGIG (reference sequence). Trimming cost V 2 bases and J 2 bases, with 9 bases left between them. The CDR3 is CAWSKVYNTEAFF. CDR3 coding DNA: TGTGCCTGGAGTAAGGTTTATAACACTGAAGCTTTCTTT.

This clonotype was seen more than once but under ten times. V and J are TRBV27 and TRBJ2-4; D not certain. Trimming took 4 bases from V and 0 from J, leaving 4 bases between them. This CDR3 region has 13 residues. Per germline, CDR1 MNHEY and CDR2 SMNVEV (reference sequence). The CDR3 nucleotides are TGTGCCAGCAGTTCGATAGCCAAAAACATTCAGTACTTC. This sequence encodes CASSSIAKNIQYF.

This clonotype has more than one count but fewer than ten. V and J are TRBV20-1 and TRBJ1-6; D not resolved. The V end lost 8 bases, the J end lost 6 bases, and 14 bases lay between the germline ends. The CDR3 sequence is 13 residues long. CDR1 and CDR2 from the germline V gene are DFQATT and SNEGSKA (reference sequence). The CDR3 DNA reads as TGCAGTACGTCTGAGGGCCGTAATTCACCCCTCCACTTT. Protein product: CSTSEGRNSPLHF.

The chain carries TRBV6-5 and TRBJ1-2; no definite D call. CDR1 is MNHEY and CDR2 is SVGAGI in the germline V gene. The ends were cut back, 4 bases at V and 4 bases at J, with 16 bases in the middle. The CDR3 has 15 residues. CDR3 nucleotide sequence: TGTGCCAGCAGTTTACGGGAGAGGCGCGGCTATGGCTACACCTTC. Translating it yields CASSLRERRGYGYTF.

The sample holds a few counts of this clonotype. Sequence at one end of the junction differs from germline and may be a read error. The chain couples TRBV6-5 to TRBJ2-3; D remains ambiguous. The CDR3 totals 14 residues. The germline CDR1 and CDR2 sequences are MNHEY and SVGAGI. The CDR3 DNA reads TGTGCCAGCAGTGACTCGATATTGGCCGATACGCAGTATTTT. Amino acid sequence: CASSDSILADTQYF.

V and J are TRBV6-5 and TRBJ1-5; D gene unclear. Germline CDR1 reads MNHEY; CDR2 reads SVGAGI. Trimming left V 2 bases short and J 6 bases short, with 14 bases between. This CDR3 region has 15 residues. CDR3 in DNA: TGTGCCAGCAGTTACGGCGGGCAGCTCGGTCAGCCCCAGCATTTT. It encodes CASSYGGQLGQPQHF.

The chain has TRBV5-1 and TRBJ1-2; 7 bases map to TRBD1. This CDR3 is built from 15 residues. CDR1 is SGHRS and CDR2 is YFSETQ in the germline V gene. The J segment lost 0 bases and the V segment lost 0 bases, leaving 2 bases of the junction unmatched. CDR3 amino acids: CASSLGTGSNYGYTF. The CDR3 bases are TGCGCCAGCAGCTTGGGGACAGGTTCTAACTATGGCTACACCTTC.

The rearrangement uses TRBV19 and TRBJ2-5; 10 bases fit TRBD2. V gave up 4 bases and J gave up 2 bases; unmatched junction bases: 1. The CDR3 sequence is 14 residues long. CDR1 and CDR2 from the germline V gene are LNHDA and SQIVND (reference sequence). CDR3 in amino acids: CASSTSGGQETQYF. DNA of the CDR3: TGTGCCAGTAGTACTAGCGGGGGTCAAGAGACCCAGTACTTC.

This clonotype was observed a few times. CDR3 region: CAWTDKWGANEQFF. The CDR3 DNA reads TGTGCCTGGACCGATAAGTGGGGGGCCAATGAGCAGTTCTTC. The chain employs TRBV30 and TRBJ2-1; D may be TRBD1 or TRBD2 (6 bases each). Germline values: CDR1 GTSNPN, CDR2 SVGIG (reference sequence). This CDR3 has 14 residues. V was shortened by 4 bases and J by 6 bases, with 16 bases between the two germline ends.

The V gene is TRBV20-1, the J gene TRBJ1-6; no clear D. The CDR3 length is 12 residues. Deletions cut 5 bases from V and 7 bases from J, with 9 bases between. Germline CDR1 DFQATT, CDR2 SNEGSKA (reference sequence). The CDR3 spells CSAEKRNSPLHF. In nucleotides, the CDR3 is TGCAGTGCTGAAAAACGAAATTCACCCCTCCACTTT.

In this sample, this clonotype is medium-sized (0.01 to 0.1%). The V gene is TRBV30, the J gene TRBJ2-3, with no clear D. Germline lookup yields CDR1 GTSNPN and CDR2 SVGIG (reference sequence). This CDR3 is 12 amino acids long. Trimming removed 3 bases from V and 2 bases from J, with 6 bases in between. CDR3 sequence (DNA): TGTGCCTGGAGGCCCTACACAGATACGCAGTATTTT. Translated, it gives CAWRPYTDTQYF.

This clonotype was counted only a few times. The rearrangement uses TRBV5-5 and TRBJ2-5; D gene ambiguous. CDR1 is SGHKS and CDR2 is YYEKEE in the germline V gene (reference sequence). The germline V and J ends were trimmed by 0 bases and 0 bases, with 3 bases remaining between them. The CDR3 sequence is 13 residues long. CDR3 DNA sequence: TGTGCCAGCAGCTTGGCGAACCAAGAGACCCAGTACTTC. It yields the protein CASSLANQETQYF.

In its sample, this clonotype was seen a few times. The genes are TRBV20-1 and TRBJ2-5; 13 bases map to TRBD2. Looked up from germline, CDR1 is DFQATT and CDR2 is SNEGSKA (reference sequence). With 6 bases clipped from V and 2 bases from J, the junction kept 6 bases outside the gene matches. The length of the CDR3 is 15 residues. The CDR3 reads CSAWTSGSTQETQYF. The CDR3 DNA sequence: TGCAGTGCCTGGACTAGCGGGAGCACACAAGAGACCCAGTACTTC.

The genes are TRBV12-3 or TRBV12-4 and TRBJ1-5, with D perhaps TRBD1 (6 bases). The CDR3 has 15 residues. Trimming pared 0 bases from V and 3 bases from J, leaving 9 bases between. The CDR3 DNA reads as TGTGCCAGCAGTTTAGCGGGGGACATCAATCAGCCCCAGCATTTT. It is translated as CASSLAGDINQPQHF.

The chain is built from TRBV5-6 and TRBJ2-2, with D possibly TRBD1 on 5 matching bases. Germline assignment: CDR1 SGHDT and CDR2 YYEEEE. The CDR3 has 16 amino acids. With 1 base removed from V and 4 bases from J, the gap between germline ends came to 14 bases. CDR3 sequence (DNA): TGTGCCAGCAGCTTGCCCGACAGCTTCTTCACCGGGGAGCTGTTTTTT. Translating it yields CASSLPDSFFTGELFF.